This T cell receptor (beta chain) is from a study of glioma-infiltrating T cells after dendritic cell vaccination. Across the whole study: At biweekly intervals, patients got three intradermal dendritic cell vaccine injections. Broader study findings: No direct clonality-survival link was found; a diverse polyclonal response may matter.

Primers: 60 V beta forward and 13 J beta reverse. Profiling relied on immunoSEQ multiplex PCR, and the TCRdb table lists in-frame clones only, not all of them. The sample includes around 90,000 clones, 75% to 90% of them seen just once. Time point specified: after dendritic cell vaccination, including at tumor progression/relapse. Isocitrate dehydrogenase mutation was absent in all glioblastoma patients. Of note for this clone: Its antigen is unknown.

CDR3 size: 15 residues. Germline trimming cut 5 bases from V and 1 base from J; bases unmatched to any gene: 4. Germline CDR1 is KGHSH and CDR2 is LQKENI. This receptor was taken from a human donor with glioblastoma. J is TRBJ2-5 and V is TRBV18; 10 bases fit TRBD2. Material: blood, obtained after dendritic cell vaccination. CDR3 sequence: CASSMSSGGQETQYF. DNA of the CDR3: TGTGCCAGCTCAATGTCTAGCGGGGGCCAAGAGACCCAGTACTTC.